Listed here is a single TCR beta chain. The antigen is undetermined. Germline V CDR1 and CDR2: MNHEY, SVGEGT. Trimming at V came to 8 bases and at J to 1 base, leaving 8 bases not matched to a gene. This CDR3 has 15 residues. This entry comes from a study of T cells in Graves' hyperthyroidism and ophthalmopathy. Broader study findings: Among clonotypes expanded in thyroid above 0.001, most were also found in blood. Ophthalmopathy was separated from stable hyperthyroidism by a 13 V-J model.

What was amplified from RNA transcripts were TCR beta CDR3 regions. First-round RT-PCR of the TCR CDR3 relied on the HTBI primer set. MiXCR, applied by TCRdb to the multiplex PCR reads, yields one record per CDR3 protein. The sample holds approximately 210,000 distinct CDR3 sequences, roughly a sixth seen once. Patients were excluded because of uncontrolled infection, other autoimmune disease, pregnancy or lactation. The receptor was derived from a man aged 45-65 years with Graves' hyperthyroidism. Sequenced sample: blood. The rearrangement uses TRBV6-2 or TRBV6-3 and TRBJ2-5, with TRBD1 identical over 9 bases. CDR3 nucleotide sequence: TGTGCCAGCGGTACGGGACAGGGTTTCCAAGAGACCCAGTACTTC. This translates into CASGTGQGFQETQYF.